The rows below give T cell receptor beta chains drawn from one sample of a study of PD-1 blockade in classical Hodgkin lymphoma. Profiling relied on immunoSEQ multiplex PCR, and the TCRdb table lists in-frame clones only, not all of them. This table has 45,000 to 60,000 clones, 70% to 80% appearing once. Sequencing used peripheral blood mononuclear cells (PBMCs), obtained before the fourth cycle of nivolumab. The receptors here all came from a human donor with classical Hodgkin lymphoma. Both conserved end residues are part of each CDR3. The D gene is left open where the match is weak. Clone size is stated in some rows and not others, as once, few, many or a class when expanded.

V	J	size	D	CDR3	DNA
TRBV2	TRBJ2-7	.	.	CASDRYYEQYF	TGTGCCAGCGACAGGTACTACGAGCAGTACTTC
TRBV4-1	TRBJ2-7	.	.	CASSQEVGVRSF	TGCGCCAGCAGCCAAGAAGTAGGGGTAAGGTCCTTC
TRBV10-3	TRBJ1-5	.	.	CAISEPGVNQPQHF	TGTGCCATCAGTGAGCCGGGGGTCAATCAGCCCCAGCATTTT
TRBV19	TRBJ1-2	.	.	CASSIDLTSSYGYTF	TGTGCCAGTAGTATAGACCTGACGAGTTCCTATGGCTACACCTTC
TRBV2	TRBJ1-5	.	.	CASRAGGNNQPQHF	TGTGCCAGCAGGGCAGGAGGGAACAATCAGCCCCAGCATTTT
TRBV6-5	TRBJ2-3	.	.	CASSYGGRAGTDTQYF	TGTGCCAGCAGTTACGGGGGAAGGGCGGGCACAGATACGCAGTATTTT
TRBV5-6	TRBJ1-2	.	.	CASSGAPGEGYTF	TGTGCCAGCAGCGGGGCCCCGGGGGAAGGCTACACCTTC
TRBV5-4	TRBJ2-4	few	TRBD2	CASSLGGLAGAKNIQYF	TGTGCCAGCAGCTTGGGGGGACTAGCGGGAGCCAAAAACATTCAGTACTTC
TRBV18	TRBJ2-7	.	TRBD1	CASSPDRGLTYEQYF	TGTGCCAGCTCACCCGACAGGGGGTTAACCTACGAGCAGTACTTC
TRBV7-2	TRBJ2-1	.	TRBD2	CASSKWAGEYNEQFF	TGTGCCAGCAGTAAGTGGGCGGGGGAATACAATGAGCAGTTCTTC
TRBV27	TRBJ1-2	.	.	CASSLLGRGAYGYTF	TGTGCCAGCAGTTTATTAGGCAGGGGCGCTTATGGCTACACCTTC
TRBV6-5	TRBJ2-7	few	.	CASSPASSYEQYF	TGTGCCAGCAGTCCCGCGAGCTCCTACGAGCAGTACTTC
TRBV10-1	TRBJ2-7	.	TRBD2	CASSDTGTSGSYRVYF	TGCGCCAGCAGTGATACCGGGACTAGCGGGAGTTACCGGGTGTACTTC
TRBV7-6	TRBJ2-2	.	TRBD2	CASSLGTSGSYSGGELFF	TGTGCCAGCAGCTTAGGTACTAGCGGGAGCTATTCCGGTGGGGAGCTGTTTTTT
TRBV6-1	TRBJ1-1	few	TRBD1	CASRQGAMNTEAFF	TGTGCCAGCAGACAGGGGGCAATGAACACTGAAGCTTTCTTT
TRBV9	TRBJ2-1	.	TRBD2	CASSTSGGHYNEQFF	TGTGCCAGCAGTACTAGCGGGGGGCACTACAATGAGCAGTTCTTC
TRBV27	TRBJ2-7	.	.	CASSPTSGVAASYEQYF	TGTGCCAGCAGTCCAACCTCGGGGGTTGCGGCGTCCTACGAGCAGTACTTC
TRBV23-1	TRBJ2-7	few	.	CASRPPRPYYEQYF	TGCGCCAGCAGACCGCCGCGTCCCTACTACGAGCAGTACTTC
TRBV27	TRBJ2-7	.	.	CASSPVLGLPPYEQYF	TGTGCCAGCAGTCCTGTTTTAGGCCTGCCCCCCTACGAGCAGTACTTC
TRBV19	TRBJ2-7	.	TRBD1	CASSRLPGQGFDEQYF	TGTGCCAGTAGTAGGCTACCGGGACAGGGGTTCGACGAGCAGTACTTC
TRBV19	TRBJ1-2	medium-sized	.	CASSPTVLYGYTF	TGTGCCAGTAGTCCGACAGTCCTCTATGGCTACACCTTC
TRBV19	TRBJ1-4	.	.	CASSMNDEKLFF	TGTGCCAGTAGTATGAACGACGAAAAACTGTTTTTT
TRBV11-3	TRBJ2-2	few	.	CASSLDTGELFF	TGTGCCAGCAGCTTAGACACCGGGGAGCTGTTTTTT
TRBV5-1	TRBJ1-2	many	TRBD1	CASSGTGESGYTF	TGCGCCAGCAGCGGGACAGGGGAGAGTGGCTACACCTTC
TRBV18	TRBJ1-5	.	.	CASSPPGQPQHF	TGTGCCAGCTCACCACCGGGTCAGCCCCAGCATTTT
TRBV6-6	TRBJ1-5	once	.	CASSYSGQNNQPQHF	TGTGCCAGCAGTTACTCGGGGCAGAACAATCAGCCCCAGCATTTT
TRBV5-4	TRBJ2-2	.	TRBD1	CASSPRTGTGELFF	TGTGCCAGCAGCCCACGGACAGGGACCGGGGAGCTGTTTTTT
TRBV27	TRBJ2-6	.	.	CASSPTWGSGANVLTF	TGTGCCAGCAGTCCCACGTGGGGCTCTGGGGCCAACGTCCTGACTTTC
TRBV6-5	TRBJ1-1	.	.	CASSYSTRGGTEAFF	TGTGCCAGCAGTTACTCGACTAGGGGGGGCACTGAAGCTTTCTTT
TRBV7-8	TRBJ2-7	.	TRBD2	CASSLGLARSSYEQYF	TGTGCCAGCAGCCTCGGACTAGCCCGATCATCCTACGAGCAGTACTTC
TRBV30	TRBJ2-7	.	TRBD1	CAWSNRGGEQYF	TGTGCCTGGAGTAACAGGGGCGGGGAGCAGTACTTC
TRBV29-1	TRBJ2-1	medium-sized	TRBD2	CSVASPASGRSVNEQFF	TGCAGCGTTGCCAGCCCGGCTAGCGGGAGGAGTGTCAATGAGCAGTTCTTC
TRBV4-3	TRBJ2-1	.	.	CASSTGSNNEQFF	TGCGCCAGCAGCACCGGGTCCAACAATGAGCAGTTCTTC
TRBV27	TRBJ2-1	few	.	CASSASYNEQFF	TGTGCCAGCAGCGCCTCCTACAATGAGCAGTTCTTC
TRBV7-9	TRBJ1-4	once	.	CASSLGGLTDPSRNEKLFF	TGTGCCAGCAGCTTAGGGGGGTTGACAGACCCAAGCCGTAATGAAAAACTGTTTTTT
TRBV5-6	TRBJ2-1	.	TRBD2	CASSRGGAYNEQFF	TGTGCCAGCAGCCGCGGGGGGGCCTACAATGAGCAGTTCTTC
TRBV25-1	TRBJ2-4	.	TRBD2	CASSESQVGGGAKNIQYF	TGTGCCAGCAGTGAATCCCAGGTAGGCGGGGGGGCCAAAAACATTCAGTACTTC
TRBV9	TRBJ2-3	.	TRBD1	CASSGLTGFSTDTQYF	TGTGCCAGCAGCGGACTGACAGGGTTTAGCACAGATACGCAGTATTTT
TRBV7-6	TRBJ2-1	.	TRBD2	CASSLTAGGQDEQFF	TGTGCCAGCAGCTTAACTGCGGGAGGCCAGGATGAGCAGTTCTTC
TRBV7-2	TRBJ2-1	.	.	CASSLFGLRGGNEQFF	TGTGCCAGCAGCTTATTTGGTCTTCGAGGGGGCAATGAGCAGTTCTTC
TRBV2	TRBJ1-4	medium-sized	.	CASRIRQVANEKLFF	TGTGCCAGCAGAATTAGACAGGTCGCGAATGAAAAACTGTTTTTT
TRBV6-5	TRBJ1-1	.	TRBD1	CASSSGTGMNTEAFF	TGTGCCAGCAGTTCCGGGACAGGGATGAACACTGAAGCTTTCTTT
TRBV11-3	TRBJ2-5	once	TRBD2	CASSSLSGKETQYF	TGTGCCAGCAGCTCCCTCAGCGGGAAAGAGACCCAGTACTTC
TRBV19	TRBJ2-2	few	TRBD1	CASSPSDRRSGELFF	TGTGCCAGTAGTCCGTCGGACAGGCGGTCCGGGGAGCTGTTTTTT
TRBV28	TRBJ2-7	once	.	CASSNPGGNREQYF	TGTGCCAGCAGTAATCCAGGAGGGAATCGCGAGCAGTACTTC
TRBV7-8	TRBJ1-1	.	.	CASSLGAVTEAFF	TGTGCCAGCAGCTTAGGTGCGGTCACTGAAGCTTTCTTT
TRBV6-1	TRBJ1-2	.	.	CASSPKTGVYGYTF	TGTGCCAGCAGTCCCAAGACCGGAGTCTATGGCTACACCTTC
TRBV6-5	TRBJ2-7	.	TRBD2	CASSLNPGGAEEQYF	TGTGCCAGCAGCCTTAACCCCGGGGGGGCCGAAGAGCAGTACTTC
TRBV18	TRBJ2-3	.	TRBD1	CASKRQGADTQYF	TGTGCCAGTAAACGACAGGGGGCAGATACGCAGTATTTT
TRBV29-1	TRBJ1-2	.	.	CSVESVPGEVNYGYTF	TGCAGCGTTGAATCAGTGCCAGGGGAGGTCAACTATGGCTACACCTTC
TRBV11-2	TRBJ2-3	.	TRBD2	CASSSGAGRADTQYF	TGTGCCAGCAGCTCTGGGGCGGGGAGGGCAGATACGCAGTATTTT
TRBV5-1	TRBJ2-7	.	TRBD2	CASSLEVGTSGSSEQYF	TGCGCCAGCAGCTTAGAGGTCGGGACTAGCGGGAGTTCCGAGCAGTACTTC
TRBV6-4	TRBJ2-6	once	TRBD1	CASSDPGGFGANVLTF	TGTGCCAGCAGTGACCCAGGGGGCTTTGGGGCCAACGTCCTGACTTTC
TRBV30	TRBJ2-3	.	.	CAFSTADTQYF	TGTGCCTTCTCGACGGCAGATACGCAGTATTTT